This T cell receptor (beta chain) was found in a study of chemoradiotherapy in HPV16-positive cancers. Libraries were prepared by immunoSEQ multiplex PCR; TCRdb keeps only in-frame clonotypes and omits some of them. The data hold more than 12,000 clones, with approximately 86% observed a single time. The receptor was derived from a human donor with HPV-associated anogenital cancer. Sequencing was performed on blood, taken from a patient who underwent chemoradiotherapy.

In DNA, the CDR3 is TGTGCCAGCAGCGGGAGACAGGGTGGGGGCGAGCAGTACTTC. Translated, it gives CASSGRQGGGEQYF. The chain has TRBV5-5 and TRBJ2-7, with 7 bases lining up with TRBD1. CDR1 is SGHKS and CDR2 is YYEKEE in the germline V gene (reference sequence). The trim removed 4 bases at V and 6 bases at J, leaving 10 bases unmatched. This CDR3 is built from 14 residues. Supplemented by reference TRBV5-5 and TRBJ2-7, the full variable domain reads DAGVTQSPTHLIKTRGQQVTLRCSPISGHKSVSWYQQVLGQGPQFIFQYYEKEERGRGNFPDRFSARQFPNYSSELNVNALLLGDSALYLCASSGRQGGGEQYFGPGTRLTVT.